This entry concerns a single T cell receptor beta chain. No antigen is known for it. The hyperthyroidism was newly diagnosed and had lasted under 2 months; the patients were aged 18 to 65. The study left out patients who had uncontrolled infection, other autoimmune disease, pregnancy or lactation. It was 8.5 to 10 ml of fresh peripheral blood that supplied the PBMCs. This entry is derived from a study of T cells in Graves' hyperthyroidism and ophthalmopathy. Germline assignment: CDR1 LNHNV and CDR2 YYDKDF (reference sequence). The CDR3 has 17 residues. The V segment lost 5 bases and the J segment 1 base; nucleotides outside the gene matches: 8. Study results and caveats: Most clonotypes that expanded in the thyroid above 0.001 also showed up in blood.

Regions amplified from RNA transcripts were the TCR beta CDR3 regions. HTBI primers drove first-round RT-PCR of the TCR CDR3. A single record per CDR3 protein comes from TCRdb applying MiXCR to the multiplex PCR reads. The data show about 92,000 distinct CDR3 sequences, around 52% seen once. The clonotype originates from a woman in her forties with Graves' hyperthyroidism. Specimen: blood. This rearrangement joins TRBV15 to TRBJ2-5; 12 bases match TRBD2. The CDR3 DNA reads TGTGCCACCAGCCCGCCGACTAGCGGGAGTTTCCAAGAGACCCAGTACTTC. Translation gives CATSPPTSGSFQETQYF.